The T cell receptor beta chain described here comes from a study of blood T cell repertoires in COVID-19. Study-level information: Material from acute and convalescent COVID-19 was sourced from the United States, Italy and Spain. T cells, B-cell-depleted T cells, or PBMCs supplied cDNA or gDNA.

Original analysis: It was from reference gene primer amplification that nucleated cell counts were estimated. The repertoire was sequenced with immunoSEQ multiplex PCR; TCRdb's copy has only in-frame clones and lacks some. Clone size and the V and J calls come from that table; the DNA yielded D and trimming. This table has fewer than 85,000 clones, about 85% appearing once. CDR1 and CDR2 (germline): MNHEY, SVGAGI. The V gene lost 5 bases and the J gene lost 1 base, with 12 bases spanning the gap. CDR3 length equals 15 residues. Sequencing used peripheral blood. This TCR came from a human donor in a cohort sampled during active COVID-19. The chain has TRBV6-5 and TRBJ2-4; D is possibly TRBD1 (6 bases). The CDR3 DNA is TGTGCCAGCAGTCGGACAGAAACCGCCAAAAACATTCAGTACTTC. Translating gives CASSRTETAKNIQYF.